This T cell receptor beta chain derives from a study of blood T cell repertoires in COVID-19. On the study more broadly: Specimens from acute and convalescent COVID-19 originated in the United States, Italy and Spain. T cells, B-cell-depleted T cells, or PBMCs supplied cDNA or gDNA.

Original processing methods: It was from reference gene primer amplification that nucleated cell counts were estimated. Libraries were prepared by immunoSEQ multiplex PCR; TCRdb keeps only in-frame clonotypes and omits some of them. From that table come the V and J calls and clone size; the DNA was used to work out D and trimming. Of 40,000 to 45,000 clones listed, 70% to 90% are singletons. The CDR3 has 16 amino acids. CDR1 SGHNT and CDR2 YENEEA come from the germline V gene. Trimming took 4 bases from V and 5 from J; bases not matched to a gene: 7. What was sequenced was peripheral blood. This clonotype originated in a man between 60 and 70 years old with active COVID-19. The chain is built from TRBV11-3 and TRBJ2-5; the match to TRBD2 covers 13 bases. CDR3 nucleotides: TGTGCCAGCAGCTCAGGGACTAGCGGGATCAGGGAGACCCAGTACTTC. Encoded protein: CASSSGTSGIRETQYF.